The present T cell receptor beta chain was sequenced within a study of OX40 agonist ivuxolimab in advanced cancers. About this clone: Antigen specificity is unknown.

Systemic immunosuppression or a history of autoimmune disease excluded patients. J lost 6 bases, V lost 3 bases, and 3 bases had no gene match. The length of the CDR3 is 13 residues. Per the germline V gene, CDR1 is SGHDT and CDR2 is YYEEEE. General study points: Partial responders at 0.1-3.0 mg/kg had among the lowest clonal expansion.

Sequenced by immunoSEQ multiplex PCR; TCRdb stores in-frame clones only, minus some. The sample consists of around 53,000 clones, approximately 80% of them appearing once. The TCR sequence derives from an adult with an advanced solid tumor such as melanoma, head and neck, liver or kidney cancer. This material consisted of CD4+ or CD8+ T cells sorted from blood, taken in a trial of the OX40 agonist ivuxolimab. The chain has TRBV5-6 and TRBJ2-4; 7 bases fit TRBD1. The CDR3 loop is CASSSRQGNIQYF. Here the CDR3 DNA reads TGTGCCAGCAGCTCTAGACAGGGAAACATTCAGTACTTC.